This T cell receptor beta chain was retrieved from a study of early T cells in non-severe SARS-CoV-2 infection. Study at large: Unsorted whole-blood RNA was sequenced in bulk, leaving chains unpaired.

There are a few counts of this clonotype. The CDR3 contains 12 residues. Trimming shortened V by 9 bases and J by 0 bases, and 7 bases separated the two germline ends. Germline CDR1 is SGHVS and CDR2 is FNYEAQ. The TCR library protocol was used to attach unique molecular identifiers. These identifiers were attached to individual cDNA molecules. TCRdb re-called the 5' RACE reads with MiXCR, one entry per CDR3 protein. The sample has about 55,000 distinct CDR3 sequences, under 7.5% seen once. The sequences come from whole blood, collected at baseline. The sequence was collected from an adult who was a healthcare worker with PCR-confirmed SARS-CoV-2 infection or an uninfected control (not recorded which). V is TRBV7-6 and J is TRBJ2-3; D is ambiguous. This CDR3 is CASSESTDTQYF. CDR3 nucleotides: TGTGCCAGTTCGGAGAGCACAGATACGCAGTATTTT.